A selection of T cell receptor beta chains follows, all from one sample in a study of response to subunit inactivated influenza vaccine. TCRdb called the RT-PCR reads again in MiXCR, with one record for every CDR3 protein. Of fewer than 550,000 distinct CDR3 sequences listed, less than 30% are singletons. The sample here was CD4+ T cells sorted from PBMCs, taken about 5 days after vaccination. The receptor source for this set is a man between 45 and 60 years old who received an inactivated influenza vaccine. Both conserved end residues are part of each CDR3. A D gene is named only where the DNA matches it firmly. Rows give clone size only sometimes, using once, few, many, or a class for an expanded clone.

>TRBD1|.|TRBJ2-3|TRBV10-3
CAISEGTAGTDTQYF
TGTGCCATCAGTGAGGGGACAGCAGGCACAGATACGCAGTATTTT
>TRBD1|.|TRBJ2-7|TRBV18
CASSSDRAITYEQYF
TGTGCCAGCTCATCTGACAGGGCAATAACCTACGAGCAGTACTTC
>.|.|TRBJ2-5|TRBV7-9
CASSSPRWEREETQYF
TGTGCCAGCAGCTCCCCTAGGTGGGAGCGGGAAGAGACCCAGTACTTC
>.|.|TRBJ2-5|TRBV18
CASSPTRGPGETQYF
TGTGCCAGCTCACCGACTAGAGGGCCGGGGGAGACCCAGTACTTC
>TRBD2|.|TRBJ2-1|TRBV7-2
CASSPRGGNEQFF
TGTGCCAGCAGCCCACGGGGGGGGAATGAGCAGTTCTTC
>TRBD2|.|TRBJ2-3|TRBV20-1
CSARGVAGGQDTQYF
TGCAGTGCTCGGGGGGTAGCGGGAGGACAAGATACGCAGTATTTT
>TRBD1|.|TRBJ2-1|TRBV4-3
CASSRSVTGYSNEQFF
TGCGCCAGCAGCCGAAGCGTGACAGGGTACTCTAATGAGCAGTTCTTC
>.|few|TRBJ1-3|TRBV5-1
CASSPSGTVLDTIYF
TGCGCCAGCAGCCCGTCCGGGACGGTACTTGACACCATATATTTT
>TRBD2|once|TRBJ2-3|TRBV12-3/TRBV12-4
CASGSLLAADTQYF
TGTGCCAGCGGATCGCTACTAGCGGCAGATACGCAGTATTTT
>.|.|TRBJ2-7|TRBV7-2
CASSFKQGPSYEQYF
TGTGCCAGCAGCTTTAAACAGGGACCTTCTTACGAGCAGTACTTC
>.|.|TRBJ1-5|TRBV12-3/TRBV12-4
CASSFGHNQPQHF
TGTGCCAGCAGTTTTGGACATAATCAGCCCCAGCATTTT
>.|once|TRBJ2-5|TRBV20-1
CSASGTGDQETQYF
TGCAGTGCTAGTGGGACGGGGGACCAAGAGACCCAGTACTTC
>.|few|TRBJ1-6|TRBV15
CATSREAGGGARPLHF
TGTGCCACCAGCAGAGAGGCGGGTGGGGGCGCCCGACCCCTCCACTTT
>.|few|TRBJ2-7|TRBV20-1
CSASIDPLTYEQYF
TGCAGTGCTAGCATCGATCCACTGACCTACGAGCAGTACTTC
>TRBD1|few|TRBJ2-5|TRBV6-5
CASSYSLGQGTGVAQYF
TGTGCCAGCAGTTACAGTTTGGGACAGGGCACGGGAGTGGCCCAGTACTTC
>.|.|TRBJ2-3|TRBV7-2
CASSLGLLNTQYF
TGTGCCAGCAGCTTAGGCCTACTAAATACGCAGTATTTT
>.|few|TRBJ1-1|TRBV7-2
CASSLIQGPTEAFF
TGTGCCAGCAGCCTCATACAGGGTCCCACTGAAGCTTTCTTT
>.|few|TRBJ1-1|TRBV15
CATSRTVGNTEAFF
TGTGCCACCAGCAGGACTGTTGGGAACACTGAAGCTTTCTTT
>.|.|TRBJ1-1|TRBV6-5
CASRSVTEAFF
TGTGCCAGCAGATCAGTCACTGAAGCTTTCTTT
>TRBD2|.|TRBJ2-2|TRBV12-3/TRBV12-4
CASSLIPSGSNTGELFF
TGTGCCAGCAGTTTAATCCCTAGCGGGAGTAACACCGGGGAGCTGTTTTTT
>.|few|TRBJ1-6|TRBV4-1
CATGPPVGAGSPLHF
TGCGCCACCGGACCCCCAGTGGGGGCGGGATCACCCCTCCACTTT
>TRBD2|few|TRBJ2-3|TRBV5-1
CASSLATGTSGFDTQYF
TGCGCCAGCAGCTTGGCCACCGGGACTAGCGGCTTTGATACGCAGTATTTT
>TRBD1|.|TRBJ2-2|TRBV5-1
CASSLSRDRGTGELFF
TGCGCCAGCAGCTTGAGCCGGGACAGGGGCACCGGGGAGCTGTTTTTT
>TRBD1|.|TRBJ2-5|TRBV20-1
CSMDRGGQGTQYF
TGCAGCATGGACAGGGGGGGCCAGGGGACCCAGTACTTC
>TRBD1|.|TRBJ2-1|TRBV6-5
CASSYSLTGGHNEQFF
TGTGCCAGCAGTTACTCGTTGACAGGGGGCCACAATGAGCAGTTCTTC
>.|few|TRBJ1-2|TRBV3-1
CASSQSVFYGYTF
TGTGCCAGCAGCCAATCGGTCTTCTATGGCTACACCTTC
>TRBD2|.|TRBJ2-2|TRBV12-3/TRBV12-4
CASNPFLVGGTGELFF
TGTGCCAGCAACCCTTTTCTCGTCGGGGGGACCGGGGAGCTGTTTTTT